The 20 T cell receptor beta chains reported below all come from one sample, sequenced in a study of regulatory T cells in long-lasting Graves disease. Construction of the TCR beta libraries employed iRepertoire HTBI primers in conjunction with Arm-PCR of CDR3 regions. TCRdb called the multiplex PCR reads again in MiXCR, with one record for every CDR3 protein. Found here are more than 350,000 distinct CDR3 sequences, around 20% of them singletons; the top ten hold approximately 15%. Time point in this sample: persistent/refractory GD, antithyroid drugs over 5 years with positive TRAb. The TCR library was made from RNA that had been extracted from PBMCs in TRIzol. The starting material was peripheral blood mononuclear cells (PBMCs), obtained when the disease was refractory, from a patient treated with antithyroid drugs. These receptors were obtained from a female donor with Graves disease.

At least ten counts were recorded for this clonotype. The V call is TRBV18, the J call TRBJ2-7, with TRBD1 as a possible D gene (5 bases). Germline V lookup: CDR1 KGHSH, CDR2 LQKENI. Deletions cut 0 bases from V and 2 bases from J, with 8 bases between. This CDR3 has 14 amino acids. CDR3 nucleotide sequence: TGTGCCAGCTCACCACCTCACAGGACCTACGAGCAGTACTTC. The encoded protein is CASSPPHRTYEQYF.

There are many counts of this clonotype. The gene calls are TRBV28 and TRBJ1-6, with unresolved D. The germline gives CDR1 MDHEN, CDR2 SYDVKM. V was shortened by 0 bases and J by 5 bases, with 8 bases between the two germline ends. The CDR3 totals 15 residues. DNA for the CDR3: TGTGCCAGCAGTTTATGGGGCCGAGATAATTCACCCCTCCACTTT. Translating gives CASSLWGRDNSPLHF. The whole variable domain, filled in from reference TRBV28 and TRBJ1-6, reads DVKVTQSSRYLVKRTGEKVFLECVQDMDHENMFWYRQDPGLGLRLIYFSYDVKMKEKGDIPEGYSVSREKKERFSLILESASTNQTSMYLCASSLWGRDNSPLHFGNGTRLTVT.

This clonotype was detected many times. The chain joins TRBV6-1 to TRBJ1-2; tentative D call: TRBD1 (5 bases). Germline-derived CDR1 and CDR2 are MNHNS and SASEGT. V lost 8 bases and J 2 bases, leaving 15 bases between the germline ends. The CDR3 extends over 14 amino acids. The CDR3 DNA follows: TGTGCCAGCGGCCTAGGGGCAGAGAACTATGGCTACACCTTC. Protein product: CASGLGAENYGYTF.

Comments on this clonotype: A junction end diverges from the germline sequence, so it may reflect a read error. The rearrangement links TRBV27 to TRBJ2-7, with D hard to call. The CDR3 runs 13 residues. The V gene's germline CDR1 is MNHEY and CDR2 SMNVEV (reference sequence). Here the CDR3 reads CAGSLSANYEQYF. CDR3 nucleotide sequence: TGTGCCGGCAGTTTATCAGCGAATTACGAGCAGTACTTC.

This clonotype was detected a few times. The junction does not match germline at one end; this may be a read error. The CDR3 DNA reads as TGTGCCAGCAGCTTGCACGGAGTAGCGGGAGGGCCCTCCCACGAGCAGTACTTC. Protein: CASSLHGVAGGPSHEQYF. The chain employs TRBV5-6 and TRBJ2-7, with 11 nucleotides matching TRBD2. Germline CDR1 SGHDT, CDR2 YYEEEE. The CDR3 is made up of 18 amino acids.

This clonotype was observed at least ten times. CDR3 in DNA: TGTGCCAGCAGCCCAGGGGGCGCGGGATATGGCTACACCTTC. Amino acid sequence: CASSPGGAGYGYTF. The chain is built from TRBV7-2 and TRBJ1-2; 8 bases map to TRBD1. The V gene end was trimmed by 5 bases and the J gene end by 5 bases; junction bases not matched to a gene: 7. The CDR3 totals 14 residues. Per the germline V gene, CDR1 is SGHTA and CDR2 is FQGNSA.

Remarks on this clonotype: A much larger clone differs from this one at a single base, so this may be a read error. In this CDR3 the conserved last residue, phenylalanine or tryptophan, is missing, so a read error is likely. It is unclear where the CDR3 begins or ends on the DNA, so no DNA is shown, and the CDR3 is as TCRdb lists it. The chain combines TRBV11-2 with TRBJ2-5; TRBD1, the table's D call, lacks a check against the DNA. The CDR3 numbers 12 amino acids, ends counted. Looked up from germline, CDR1 is SGHAT and CDR2 is FQNNGV. CDR3: CASSRGEGSTYS.

Many counts were recorded for this clonotype. The V gene is TRBV2, the J gene TRBJ1-1; D is undetermined. In germline, CDR1 is SNHLY, CDR2 FYNNEI. The CDR3 totals 12 residues. V was cut by 7 bases and J by 2 bases, with 8 bases left in between. CDR3: CASKTPNTEAFF. The CDR3 coding sequence is TGTGCCAGCAAGACGCCAAACACTGAAGCTTTCTTT.

This clonotype was seen at least ten times. The V and J genes are TRBV5-6 and TRBJ2-7, with 7 bases matching TRBD1. The germline CDR1 and CDR2 sequences are SGHDT and YYEEEE. This CDR3 has 14 residues. V dropped 4 bases and J dropped 2; count of bases not matched to a gene: 6. The CDR3, as DNA: TGTGCCAGCAGCCAGGACAGGTCTACCTACGAGCAGTACTTC. Its protein product is CASSQDRSTYEQYF.

This clonotype was counted many times. The V gene is TRBV12-3 or TRBV12-4, the J gene TRBJ2-2; no reliable D call. The V end lost 6 bases, the J end lost 3 bases, and 8 bases lay between the germline ends. This CDR3 spans 13 amino acids. Here the CDR3 DNA reads TGTGCCAGCAGAATGGGTGACACCGGGGAGCTGTTTTTT. This codes for CASRMGDTGELFF.

The chain links TRBV5-1 to TRBJ2-2, with D tentatively TRBD1 (6 bases). CDR3 length: 15 amino acids. Germline V gene sequence: CDR1 SGHRS, CDR2 YFSETQ. Trimming left V 2 bases short and J 6 bases short, with 14 bases between. CDR3 nucleotides: TGCGCCAGCAGCTTCCCTGGGGGCAGGGCCGGGGAGCTGTTTTTT. The encoded protein is CASSFPGGRAGELFF.

This clonotype was seen at least ten times. The chain couples TRBV2 to TRBJ1-2; TRBD1 aligns across 9 bases. This CDR3 spans 14 amino acids. The ends lost 2 bases at V and 5 bases at J; junction bases unmatched: 3. Looked up from germline, CDR1 is SNHLY and CDR2 is FYNNEI. CDR3 in DNA: TGTGCCAGCAGTGAATCGGGACAGGGTTATGGCTACACCTTC. It is translated as CASSESGQGYGYTF.

This rearrangement joins TRBV5-4 to TRBJ2-7, with 8 bases fitting TRBD1. This CDR3 has 13 residues. Germline CDR1 and CDR2: SGHNT and YYREEE (reference sequence). The J segment lost 6 bases and the V segment lost 5 bases, leaving 7 bases of the junction unmatched. The CDR3 here is CASRPGQGVEQYF. CDR3 sequence (DNA): TGTGCCAGCAGACCCGGACAGGGTGTCGAGCAGTACTTC.

This clonotype was recorded many times. The rearrangement uses TRBV2 and TRBJ2-5; 10 nucleotides align to TRBD2. The CDR3 spans 15 residues. The V and J ends lost 5 bases and 2 bases, in that order; junction bases with no gene match: 5. Germline CDR1 is SNHLY and CDR2 is FYNNEI. The CDR3 sequence is CASSQLAGLQETQYF. The CDR3 DNA follows: TGTGCCAGCAGTCAACTAGCGGGGTTACAAGAGACCCAGTACTTC.

In this sample, this clonotype turned up many times. The chain couples TRBV6-5 to TRBJ1-2; 8 bases line up with TRBD1. Trimming took 2 bases from V and 3 from J; bases not matched to a gene: 5. This CDR3 contains 15 residues. Germline CDR1 reads MNHEY; CDR2 reads SVGAGI. Written as DNA, the CDR3 is TGTGCCAGCAGTTACCGTCCGACAGGGGACTATGGCTACACCTTC. This gives the protein CASSYRPTGDYGYTF.

This clonotype showed up many times. The V call is TRBV28, the J call TRBJ2-5; D not resolved. Trimming pared 6 bases from V and 2 bases from J, leaving 10 bases between. The CDR3 spans 13 residues. In germline, CDR1 is MDHEN, CDR2 SYDVKM. CDR3 amino acids: CASRSSAQETQYF. The DNA for the CDR3 is TGTGCCAGCAGGTCGTCAGCTCAAGAGACCCAGTACTTC.

The table lists this clonotype with many counts. This chain uses TRBV3-1 with TRBJ2-2, with 14 bases that match TRBD2. V was clipped by 5 bases and J by 7 bases; unmatched bases: 6. This CDR3 has 16 amino acids. From germline, CDR1 is LGHDT and CDR2 YNNKEL (reference sequence). The CDR3 region is CASSSHGLAGGGELFF. The CDR3, as DNA: TGTGCCAGCAGCTCCCACGGACTAGCGGGAGGCGGGGAGCTGTTTTTT.

V gene TRBV29-1 combines with J gene TRBJ2-1, with D hard to call. Per the germline V gene, CDR1 is SQVTM and CDR2 is ANQGSEA. The germline V and J ends were trimmed by 8 bases and 2 bases, with 16 bases remaining between them. CDR3 length equals 14 residues. The DNA of the CDR3 is TGCAGCCCGTTGCTGGACGACCCCTACAATGAGCAGTTCTTC. Its translation: CSPLLDDPYNEQFF.

A few counts support this clonotype. The chain uses TRBV27 and TRBJ2-7; 11 bases are a match to TRBD2. This CDR3 is built from 16 residues. The V and J ends lost 4 bases and 0 bases, in that order; junction bases with no gene match: 5. Looked up from germline, CDR1 is MNHEY and CDR2 is SMNVEV (reference sequence). Written as DNA, the CDR3 is TGTGCCAGCAGTTCCCCCCTAGCGGGAGGCTCCTACGAGCAGTACTTC. This encodes CASSSPLAGGSYEQYF.

The chain links TRBV29-1 to TRBJ2-1; D perhaps matches TRBD1 (5 bases). CDR3 length: 14 residues. Deletions cut 2 bases from V and 3 bases from J, with 11 bases between. Germline V gene sequence: CDR1 SQVTM, CDR2 ANQGSEA. The CDR3 spells CSVERQGVYNEQFF. For the CDR3, the DNA is TGCAGCGTTGAAAGGCAGGGCGTCTACAATGAGCAGTTCTTC.